This entry lists 28 T cell receptor beta chains sequenced from one sample in a study of blood T cells in healthy people across ages. With a J-beta primer mix and a sample-barcoded 5' primer, a second PCR ran about 7 to 12 cycles. TCRdb re-called the 5' RACE reads with MiXCR, one entry per CDR3 protein. The sample shows 1.5 million to 2 million distinct CDR3 sequences, about 32% of them seen only once. The sequencing input was blood. Receptors originate from a young woman in good health.

This CDR3 reads CASSVWHGDSRPPATNEKLFF. Written as DNA, the CDR3 is TGTGCCAGCAGTGTGTGGCACGGGGACTCCCGACCCCCAGCAACTAATGAAAAACTGTTTTTT. The V gene is TRBV2, the J gene TRBJ1-4; a weak D match, TRBD1 (5 bases). The CDR3 is made up of 21 amino acids. Between the trimmed V and J ends, which lost 4 bases and 0 bases, there was a span of 27 bases. Germline V gene lookup returns CDR1 SNHLY and CDR2 FYNNEI.

The chain employs TRBV7-9 and TRBJ1-4, with D hard to call. CDR1 is SEHNR, CDR2 FQNEAQ, per germline (reference sequence). Trimming took off 3 bases at V and 6 bases at J, with 5 bases between the two ends. The CDR3 runs to 12 residues. CDR3: CASSFGHEKLFF. The CDR3 DNA follows: TGTGCCAGCAGCTTTGGGCATGAAAAACTGTTTTTT.

This chain links TRBV9 with TRBJ2-1, with D uncertain. Germline loops: CDR1 SGDLS, CDR2 YYNGEE. V gave up 4 bases and J gave up 6 bases, with 14 bases separating them. The CDR3 is 14 amino acids. The CDR3 region is CASSPHTAPNEQFF. Written as DNA, the CDR3 is TGTGCCAGCAGCCCCCACACTGCTCCCAATGAGCAGTTCTTC. Full variable domain (remainder filled in from reference TRBV9 and TRBJ2-1): DSGVTQTPKHLITATGQRVTLRCSPRSGDLSVYWYQQSLDQGLQFLIQYYNGEERAKGNILERFSAQQFPDLHSELNLSSLELGDSALYFCASSPHTAPNEQFFGPGTRLTVL.

The V call is TRBV20-1, the J call TRBJ2-7; a possible D gene is TRBD1 (6 bases). Germline CDR1 and CDR2: DFQATT and SNEGSKA (reference sequence). V shed 4 bases and J shed 0 bases, with 19 bases lying between them. The CDR3 runs to 16 residues. The DNA of the CDR3 is TGCAGTGCTATACCGGGGACAAAAATAACCTCCTACGAGCAGTACTTC. Its translation: CSAIPGTKITSYEQYF.

This clonotype turned up a few times. The rearrangement joins TRBV20-1 to TRBJ2-1; 10 nucleotides align to TRBD2. The germline CDR1 and CDR2 sequences are DFQATT and SNEGSKA (reference sequence). The CDR3 extends over 14 amino acids. Trimming took 2 bases from V and 6 from J; bases not matched to a gene: 4. The CDR3 DNA reads as TGCAGTGCTAGACCGTCTAGCGGGAGCAATGAGCAGTTCTTC. Protein: CSARPSSGSNEQFF.

This clonotype appeared a few times. The rearrangement links TRBV15 to TRBJ2-1, with D maybe TRBD1 (5 bases). With 4 bases removed from V and 2 bases from J, the gap between germline ends came to 9 bases. This CDR3 has 14 amino acids. CDR1 and CDR2 from the germline V gene are LNHNV and YYDKDF (reference sequence). Here the CDR3 reads CATSTGFTYNEQFF. CDR3 DNA sequence: TGTGCCACCAGCACAGGGTTTACCTACAATGAGCAGTTCTTC. Supplemented by reference TRBV15 and TRBJ2-1, the full variable domain reads DAMVIQNPRYQVTQFGKPVTLSCSQTLNHNVMYWYQQKSSQAPKLLFHYYDKDFNNEADTPDNFQSRRPNTSFCFLDIRSPGLGDTAMYLCATSTGFTYNEQFFGPGTRLTVL.

The rearrangement joins TRBV10-3 to TRBJ1-1; weak D call: TRBD1 (6 bases). Trimming took off 7 bases at V and 0 bases at J, with 12 bases between the two ends. CDR1 and CDR2 (germline): ENHRY, SYGVKD. CDR3 length: 14 amino acids. CDR3 sequence reads: CAITNGQLNTEAFF. DNA of the CDR3: TGTGCCATCACCAATGGACAGTTGAACACTGAAGCTTTCTTT.

The V gene is TRBV28, the J gene TRBJ1-4, with 7 bases identical to TRBD1. The germline CDR1 and CDR2 sequences are MDHEN and SYDVKM. J was trimmed by 8 bases and V by 2 bases; bases with no gene match: 11. CDR3 length: 16 residues. The CDR3 nucleotides are TGTGCCAGCAGTTTACTGACAGGGCATGTTAACGAAAAACTGTTTTTT. It translates to CASSLLTGHVNEKLFF.

With respect to this clonotype: This likely stems from a read error, as it lies one base from a far larger clone. DNA for the CDR3: TGCGCCAGCAGCTTGGACAACTACGGGCAGTACTTC. As protein: CASSLDNYGQYF. The chain has TRBV5-1 and TRBJ2-7; D gene ambiguous. Germline assignment: CDR1 SGHRS and CDR2 YFSETQ. CDR3 length: 12 amino acids.

V gene TRBV5-1 combines with J gene TRBJ1-2; D may be TRBD1 (6 bases). The V end was cut by 5 bases, the J end by 4 bases, with 9 bases between. This CDR3 has 12 residues. Per the germline V gene, CDR1 is SGHRS and CDR2 is YFSETQ. For the CDR3, the DNA is TGCGCCAGCAGACAGGGACTCTATGGCTACACCTTC. Translation: CASRQGLYGYTF.

This clonotype was seen a few times. The chain has TRBV29-1 and TRBJ2-3; D tentatively fits TRBD1 or TRBD2 (6 bases each). Germline V CDR1 and CDR2: SQVTM, ANQGSEA. CDR3 length equals 14 residues. The chain's CDR3 is CGAGRQALTDTQYF. The CDR3 DNA reads as TGCGGCGCCGGGAGACAGGCCTTGACAGATACGCAGTATTTT.

V gene TRBV7-3 combines with J gene TRBJ2-5; D unresolved. CDR3 length: 13 amino acids. The V gene's germline CDR1 is SGHTA and CDR2 FQGTGA. V was pared by 6 bases and J by 4 bases, with 12 bases between. The CDR3 is CASSPFYGETQYF. The CDR3 DNA sequence: TGTGCCAGCAGTCCTTTCTATGGAGAGACCCAGTACTTC.

The V call is TRBV28, the J call TRBJ1-1; no clear D. CDR3 length equals 14 residues. Trimming left V 2 bases short and J 3 bases short, with 10 bases between. Per germline, CDR1 MDHEN and CDR2 SYDVKM. The CDR3 protein is CASSLSLVDTEAFF. CDR3 bases: TGTGCCAGCAGTTTAAGCTTAGTTGACACTGAAGCTTTCTTT.

This sequence joins TRBV28 and TRBJ2-1; 9 bases are shared with TRBD2. CDR1 MDHEN and CDR2 SYDVKM come from the germline V gene. V was clipped by 6 bases and J by 7 bases; unmatched bases: 7. This CDR3 has 14 amino acids. CDR3 sequence reads: CASRPSSGRNEQFF. CDR3 nucleotides: TGTGCCAGCAGACCTTCCAGCGGGAGGAATGAGCAGTTCTTC.

This clonotype occurred a few times. The gene calls are TRBV5-1 and TRBJ2-2; no definite D call. Germline loops: CDR1 SGHRS, CDR2 YFSETQ. The germline V and J ends were trimmed by 3 bases and 6 bases, with 12 bases remaining between them. The CDR3 is made up of 14 amino acids. DNA for the CDR3: TGCGCCAGCAGCTCCCAACTAAACGCCGGGGAGCTGTTTTTT. Its translation is CASSSQLNAGELFF.

This clonotype was found a few times. The J gene is TRBJ2-6, the V gene TRBV20-1; TRBD1 matches 8 bases. Germline V gene data show CDR1 as DFQATT and CDR2 as SNEGSKA (reference sequence). V trimming: 5 bases; J trimming: 0 bases; junction bases outside the gene matches: 12. The CDR3 consists of 18 residues. The CDR3, as DNA: TGCAGTGCTCATGTCTCCGGGACAGGCCGCTCTGGGGCCAACGTCCTGACTTTC. The encoded protein is CSAHVSGTGRSGANVLTF.

This clonotype was counted at least ten times. V is TRBV12-3 or TRBV12-4 and J is TRBJ2-5, with D tentatively TRBD2 (6 bases). The CDR3 is 13 amino acids. Trimming left V 7 bases short and J 10 bases short, with 19 bases between. The chain's CDR3 is CASNKPGEPLQYF. For the CDR3, the DNA is TGTGCCAGCAATAAGCCGGGAGAACCCCTCCAGTACTTC.

This chain joins TRBV20-1 and TRBJ2-3; 8 bases are shared with TRBD1. Trimming cost V 6 bases and J 0 bases; bases outside gene matches: 5. There are 14 residues in the CDR3. The germline gives CDR1 DFQATT, CDR2 SNEGSKA (reference sequence). In DNA, the CDR3 is TGCAGTGCCACGGGACAGGTTAGCACAGATACGCAGTATTTT. The encoded protein is CSATGQVSTDTQYF.

The chain is built from TRBV12-3 or TRBV12-4 and TRBJ1-2; a possible D gene is TRBD1 (6 bases). The CDR3 extends over 15 amino acids. The germline V and J ends were trimmed by 5 bases and 7 bases, with 20 bases remaining between them. The CDR3 loop is CASSPGTPTLSGYTF. CDR3 nucleotide sequence: TGTGCCAGCAGTCCCGGGACACCAACACTGAGTGGCTACACCTTC.

The V call is TRBV6-1, the J call TRBJ1-5, with D unclear. Germline assignment: CDR1 MNHNS and CDR2 SASEGT. The CDR3 length is 17 residues. V lost 0 bases to trimming and J lost 2 bases, with 14 bases between them. This chain's CDR3 is CASSEAPGVNGNQPQHF. DNA for the CDR3: TGTGCCAGCAGTGAAGCGCCTGGGGTAAACGGCAATCAGCCCCAGCATTTT.

The chain carries TRBV28 and TRBJ1-4, with 9 bases that match TRBD1. Germline-derived CDR1 and CDR2 are MDHEN and SYDVKM. The CDR3 extends over 16 amino acids. The V segment lost 4 bases and the J segment 8 bases; nucleotides outside the gene matches: 11. CDR3 DNA: TGTGCCAGCAGTTCCCTCGGGACAGGGCTTAGAGAAAAACTGTTTTTT. It is translated as CASSSLGTGLREKLFF.

The J gene is TRBJ2-3, the V gene TRBV6-1, with 9 bases fitting TRBD2. V shed 7 bases and J 5 bases; nucleotides not matched to a gene: 7. Germline CDR1 is MNHNS and CDR2 is SASEGT. The CDR3 is 14 residues long. The CDR3 DNA reads TGTGCCAGCAAGCGGGGGGCGATGATAGATACGCAGTATTTT. Encoded protein: CASKRGAMIDTQYF.

A few counts support this clonotype. The chain couples TRBV9 to TRBJ2-1; no firm D call. The germline gives CDR1 SGDLS, CDR2 YYNGEE. The CDR3 contains 13 residues. The ends were cut back, 0 bases at V and 8 bases at J, with 9 bases in the middle. CDR3 in amino acids: CASSVVSLDEQFF. The CDR3 bases are TGTGCCAGCAGCGTAGTGTCGTTGGATGAGCAGTTCTTC.

As for this clonotype: One end of the junction varies from germline; a read error may be responsible. This chain uses TRBV7-7 with TRBJ2-1; D is undetermined. The length of the CDR3 is 14 residues. CDR1 SSHAT and CDR2 FNYEAQ come from the germline V gene (reference sequence). The CDR3 loop reads CASSLAAGDNEQCF. In nucleotides, the CDR3 is TGTGCCAGCAGCTTAGCGGCAGGCGACAACGAGCAGTGCTTC.

Only a few counts were recorded for this clonotype. The V call is TRBV27, the J call TRBJ2-1, with TRBD1 identical over 7 bases. The V and J ends lost 3 bases and 3 bases, in that order; junction bases with no gene match: 5. Germline loops: CDR1 MNHEY, CDR2 SMNVEV (reference sequence). CDR3 size: 15 residues. CDR3 in amino acids: CASSLRTGLYNEQFF. The CDR3 bases are TGTGCCAGCAGTTTGAGGACAGGCCTCTACAATGAGCAGTTCTTC.

The table lists this clonotype with a few counts. The chain is built from TRBV27 and TRBJ1-2; D unresolved. The CDR3 runs to 13 residues. Germline CDR1 and CDR2: MNHEY and SMNVEV (reference sequence). The V end was cut by 2 bases, the J end by 2 bases, with 6 bases between. This CDR3 is CASSLRPNYGYTF. In nucleotides, the CDR3 is TGTGCCAGCAGTTTACGACCAAACTATGGCTACACCTTC.

Many counts were recorded for this clonotype. The chain uses TRBV5-8 and TRBJ1-2; no clear D gene. Trimming removed 0 bases from V and 5 bases from J, with 8 bases in between. The CDR3 length is 13 residues. Germline CDR1 reads SGHTS; CDR2 reads YDEGEE. This CDR3 reads CASSLAMGYGYTF. DNA for the CDR3: TGTGCCAGCAGCTTGGCTATGGGGTATGGCTACACCTTC.

The J gene is TRBJ2-1, the V gene TRBV7-9, with no clear D. Germline V gene data show CDR1 as SEHNR and CDR2 as FQNEAQ (reference sequence). V lost 9 bases, J lost 2 bases, and 14 bases lay in between. The CDR3 is made up of 14 amino acids. CDR3 region: CASMGRPTYNEQFF. The CDR3 nucleotides read TGTGCCAGTATGGGCAGACCTACCTACAATGAGCAGTTCTTC.